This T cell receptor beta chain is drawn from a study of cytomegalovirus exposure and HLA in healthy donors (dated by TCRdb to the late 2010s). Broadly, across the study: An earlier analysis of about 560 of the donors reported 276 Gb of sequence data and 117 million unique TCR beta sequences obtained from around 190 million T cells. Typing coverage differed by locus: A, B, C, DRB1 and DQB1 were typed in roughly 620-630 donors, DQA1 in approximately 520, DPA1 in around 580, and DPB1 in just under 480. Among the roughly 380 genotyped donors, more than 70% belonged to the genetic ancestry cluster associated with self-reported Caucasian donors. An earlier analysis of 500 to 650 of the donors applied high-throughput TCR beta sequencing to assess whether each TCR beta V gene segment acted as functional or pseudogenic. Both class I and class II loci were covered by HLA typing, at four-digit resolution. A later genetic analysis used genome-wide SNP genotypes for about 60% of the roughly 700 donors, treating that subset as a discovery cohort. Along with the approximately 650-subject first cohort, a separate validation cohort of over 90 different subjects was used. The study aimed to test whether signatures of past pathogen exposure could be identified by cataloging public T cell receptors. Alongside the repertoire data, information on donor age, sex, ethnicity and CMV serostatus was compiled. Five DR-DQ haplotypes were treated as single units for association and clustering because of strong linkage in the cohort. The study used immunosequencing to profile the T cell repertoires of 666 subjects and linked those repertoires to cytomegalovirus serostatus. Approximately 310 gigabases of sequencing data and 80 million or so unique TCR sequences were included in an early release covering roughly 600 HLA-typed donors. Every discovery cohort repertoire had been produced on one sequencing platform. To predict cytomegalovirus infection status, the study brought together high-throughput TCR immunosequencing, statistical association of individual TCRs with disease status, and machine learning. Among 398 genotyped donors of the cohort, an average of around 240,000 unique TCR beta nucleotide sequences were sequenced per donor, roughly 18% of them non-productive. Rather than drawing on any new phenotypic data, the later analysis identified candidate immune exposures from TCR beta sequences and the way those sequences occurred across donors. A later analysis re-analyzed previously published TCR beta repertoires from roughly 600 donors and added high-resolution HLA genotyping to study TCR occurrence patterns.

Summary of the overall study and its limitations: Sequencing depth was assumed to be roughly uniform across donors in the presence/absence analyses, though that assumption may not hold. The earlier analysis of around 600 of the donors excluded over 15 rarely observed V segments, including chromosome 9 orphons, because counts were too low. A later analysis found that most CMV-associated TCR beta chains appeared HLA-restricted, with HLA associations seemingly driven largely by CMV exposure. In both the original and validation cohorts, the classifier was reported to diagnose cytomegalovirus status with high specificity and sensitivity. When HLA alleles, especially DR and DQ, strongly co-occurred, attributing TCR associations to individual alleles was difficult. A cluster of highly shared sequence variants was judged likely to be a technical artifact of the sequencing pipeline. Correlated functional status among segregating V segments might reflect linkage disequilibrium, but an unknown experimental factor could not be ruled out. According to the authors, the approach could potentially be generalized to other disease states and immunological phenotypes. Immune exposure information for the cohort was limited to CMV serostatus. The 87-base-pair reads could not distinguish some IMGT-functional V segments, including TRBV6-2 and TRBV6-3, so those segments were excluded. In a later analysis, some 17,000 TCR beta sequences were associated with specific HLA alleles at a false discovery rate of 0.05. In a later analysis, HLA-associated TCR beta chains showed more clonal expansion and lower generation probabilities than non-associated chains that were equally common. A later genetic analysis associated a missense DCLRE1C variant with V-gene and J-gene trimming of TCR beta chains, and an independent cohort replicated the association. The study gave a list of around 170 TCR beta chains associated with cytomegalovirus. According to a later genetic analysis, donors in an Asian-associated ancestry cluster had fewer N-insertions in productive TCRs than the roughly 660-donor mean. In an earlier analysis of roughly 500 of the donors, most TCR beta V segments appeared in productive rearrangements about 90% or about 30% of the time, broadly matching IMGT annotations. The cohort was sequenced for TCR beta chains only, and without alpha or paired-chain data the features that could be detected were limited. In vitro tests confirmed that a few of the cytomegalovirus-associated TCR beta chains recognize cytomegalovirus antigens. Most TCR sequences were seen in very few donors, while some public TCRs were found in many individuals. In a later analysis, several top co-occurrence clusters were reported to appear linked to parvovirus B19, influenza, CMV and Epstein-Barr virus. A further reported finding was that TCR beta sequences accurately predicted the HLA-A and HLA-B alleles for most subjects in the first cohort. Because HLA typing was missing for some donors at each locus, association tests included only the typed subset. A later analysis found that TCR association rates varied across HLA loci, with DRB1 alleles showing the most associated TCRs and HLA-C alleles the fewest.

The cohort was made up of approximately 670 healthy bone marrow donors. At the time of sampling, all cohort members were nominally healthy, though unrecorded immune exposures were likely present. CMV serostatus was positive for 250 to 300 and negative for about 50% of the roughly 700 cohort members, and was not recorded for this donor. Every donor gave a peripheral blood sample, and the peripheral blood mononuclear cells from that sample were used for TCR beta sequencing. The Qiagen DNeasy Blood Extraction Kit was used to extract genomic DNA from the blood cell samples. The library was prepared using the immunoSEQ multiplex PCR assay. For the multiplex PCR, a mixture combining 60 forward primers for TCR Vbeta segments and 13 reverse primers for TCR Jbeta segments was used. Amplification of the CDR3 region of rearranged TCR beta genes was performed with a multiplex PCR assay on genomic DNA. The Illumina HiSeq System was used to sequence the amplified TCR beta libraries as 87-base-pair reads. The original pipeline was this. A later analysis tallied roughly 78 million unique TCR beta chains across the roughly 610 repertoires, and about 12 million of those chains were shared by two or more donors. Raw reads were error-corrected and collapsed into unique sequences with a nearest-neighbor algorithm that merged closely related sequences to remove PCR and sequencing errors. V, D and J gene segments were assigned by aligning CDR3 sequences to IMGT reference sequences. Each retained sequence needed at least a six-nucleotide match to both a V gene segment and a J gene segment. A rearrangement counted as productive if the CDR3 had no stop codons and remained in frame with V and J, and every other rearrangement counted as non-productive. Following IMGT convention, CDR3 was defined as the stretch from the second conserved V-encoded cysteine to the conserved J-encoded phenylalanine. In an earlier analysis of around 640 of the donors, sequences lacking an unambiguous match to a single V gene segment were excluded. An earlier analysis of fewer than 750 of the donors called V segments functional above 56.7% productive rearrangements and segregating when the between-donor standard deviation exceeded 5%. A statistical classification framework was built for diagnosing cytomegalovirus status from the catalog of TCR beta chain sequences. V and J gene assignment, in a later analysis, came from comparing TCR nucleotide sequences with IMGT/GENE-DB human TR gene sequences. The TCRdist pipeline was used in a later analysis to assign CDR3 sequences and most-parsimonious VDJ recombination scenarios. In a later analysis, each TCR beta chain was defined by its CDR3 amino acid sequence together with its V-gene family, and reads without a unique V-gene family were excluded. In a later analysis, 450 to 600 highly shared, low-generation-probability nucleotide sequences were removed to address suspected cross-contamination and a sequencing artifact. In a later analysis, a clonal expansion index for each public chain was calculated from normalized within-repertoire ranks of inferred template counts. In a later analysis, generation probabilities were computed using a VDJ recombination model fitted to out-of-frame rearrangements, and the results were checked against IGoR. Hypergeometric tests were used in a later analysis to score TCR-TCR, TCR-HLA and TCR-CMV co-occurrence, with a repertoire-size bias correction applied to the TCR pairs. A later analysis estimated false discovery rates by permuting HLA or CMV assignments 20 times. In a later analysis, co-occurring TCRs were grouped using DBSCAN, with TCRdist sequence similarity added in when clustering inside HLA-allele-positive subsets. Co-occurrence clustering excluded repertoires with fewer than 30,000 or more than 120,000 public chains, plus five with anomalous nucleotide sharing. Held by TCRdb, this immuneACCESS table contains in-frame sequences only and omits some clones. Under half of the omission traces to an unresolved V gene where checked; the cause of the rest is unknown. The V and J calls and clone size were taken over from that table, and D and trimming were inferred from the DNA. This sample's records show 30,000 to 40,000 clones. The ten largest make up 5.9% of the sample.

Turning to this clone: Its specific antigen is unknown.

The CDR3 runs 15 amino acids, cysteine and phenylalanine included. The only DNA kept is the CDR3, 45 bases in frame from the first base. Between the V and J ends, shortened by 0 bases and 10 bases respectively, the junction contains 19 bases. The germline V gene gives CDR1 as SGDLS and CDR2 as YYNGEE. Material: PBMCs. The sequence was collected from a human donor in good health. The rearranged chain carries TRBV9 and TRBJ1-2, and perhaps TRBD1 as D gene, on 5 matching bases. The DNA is TGTGCCAGCAGCGTAGGTTGGGGCACAACCTCTTTCTACACCTTC. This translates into CASSVGWGTTSFYTF.